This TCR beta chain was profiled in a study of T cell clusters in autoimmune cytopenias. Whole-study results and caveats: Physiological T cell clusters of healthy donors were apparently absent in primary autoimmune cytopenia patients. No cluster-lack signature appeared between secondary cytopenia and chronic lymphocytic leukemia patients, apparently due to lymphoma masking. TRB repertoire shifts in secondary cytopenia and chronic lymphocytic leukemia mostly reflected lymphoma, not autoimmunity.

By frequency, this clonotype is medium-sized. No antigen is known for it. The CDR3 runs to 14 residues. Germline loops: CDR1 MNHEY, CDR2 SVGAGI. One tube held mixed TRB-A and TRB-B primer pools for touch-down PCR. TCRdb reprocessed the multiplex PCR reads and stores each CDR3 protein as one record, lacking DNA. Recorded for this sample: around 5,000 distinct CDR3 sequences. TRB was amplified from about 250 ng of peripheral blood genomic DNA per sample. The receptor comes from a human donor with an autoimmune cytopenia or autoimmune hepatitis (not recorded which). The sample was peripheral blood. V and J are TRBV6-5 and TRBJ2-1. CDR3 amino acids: CASVDVSSYNEQFF.